A single sample is the source of the 23 T cell receptor beta chains below, sequenced in a study of T cells in Graves' hyperthyroidism and ophthalmopathy. Template material for amplifying TCR beta CDR3 regions consisted of RNA transcripts. An initial round of RT-PCR targeting the TCR CDR3 relied on the HTBI primer set. TCRdb itself ran the multiplex PCR reads through MiXCR, one entry per CDR3 protein. The sample contains 550,000 to 800,000 distinct CDR3 sequences, 16% of which appear only once. Source material: blood. The source is a man aged 18 to 30 with Graves' hyperthyroidism.

Ten or more counts support this clonotype. The rearrangement uses TRBV12-3 or TRBV12-4 and TRBJ2-5, with 11 bases aligning to TRBD2. The J segment lost 5 bases and the V segment lost 6 bases, leaving 14 bases of the junction unmatched. CDR3 length equals 17 residues. The CDR3 DNA is TGTGCCAGCAGGGGGACCGGGACTAGCGGTGTGGTGGAGACCCAGTACTTC. It is translated as CASRGTGTSGVVETQYF.

This clonotype has more than one count but fewer than ten. The gene calls are TRBV20-1 and TRBJ2-1; the D gene could be TRBD1 or TRBD2 (5 bases each). The CDR3 is made up of 14 amino acids. V gave up 2 bases and J gave up 0 bases, with 8 bases separating them. CDR1 and CDR2 (germline): DFQATT, SNEGSKA (reference sequence). The CDR3 DNA follows: TGCAGTGCTAGACAGGGAGTCTCCTACAATGAGCAGTTCTTC. The encoded protein is CSARQGVSYNEQFF.

This clonotype was seen a few times. V and J are TRBV27 and TRBJ1-4, with D possibly being TRBD1 (5 bases). Germline CDR1 MNHEY, CDR2 SMNVEV (reference sequence). The ends were cut back, 8 bases at V and 6 bases at J, with 19 bases in the middle. The CDR3 runs to 15 residues. The CDR3 loop is CASGGDVGVYEKLFF. In nucleotides, the CDR3 is TGTGCCAGCGGGGGGGACGTCGGGGTTTATGAAAAACTGTTTTTT.

In this sample, this clonotype turned up many times. The chain employs TRBV2 and TRBJ1-1; a weak D match, TRBD1 (5 bases). V gave up 2 bases and J gave up 4 bases, with 11 bases separating them. This CDR3 contains 14 residues. Looked up from germline, CDR1 is SNHLY and CDR2 is FYNNEI. This CDR3 is CASSEPRGSTEAFF. The CDR3 bases are TGTGCCAGCAGTGAACCGAGGGGATCCACTGAAGCTTTCTTT.

The rearrangement uses TRBV4-1 and TRBJ2-7; 7 nucleotides agree with TRBD2. V lost 0 bases to trimming and J lost 7 bases; unmatched junction nucleotides: 3. CDR3 length: 13 amino acids. Looked up from germline, CDR1 is MGHRA and CDR2 is YSYEKL. The CDR3 DNA is TGCGCCAGCAGCCAAGATCCCGGGGGGGAGCAGTACTTC. Protein: CASSQDPGGEQYF.

This clonotype was counted ten times or more. The chain couples TRBV18 to TRBJ2-1; D uncertain. Germline CDR1 is KGHSH and CDR2 is LQKENI. Trimming left V 3 bases short and J 3 bases short, with 9 bases between. The CDR3 contains 14 residues. CDR3: CASSPAALYNEQFF. The CDR3 DNA reads TGTGCCAGCTCACCCGCGGCCCTCTACAATGAGCAGTTCTTC. The whole variable domain, remainder taken from reference TRBV18 and TRBJ2-1, is NAGVMQNPRHLVRRRGQEARLRCSPMKGHSHVYWYRQLPEEGLKFMVYLQKENIIDESGMPKERFSAEFPKEGPSILRIQQVVRGDSAAYFCASSPAALYNEQFFGPGTRLTVL.

The table lists this clonotype with many counts. The junction shows a germline mismatch at one end, possibly a read error. The chain joins TRBV27 to TRBJ2-4, with D perhaps TRBD1 (8 bases). The germline V gene has CDR1 MNHEY and CDR2 SMNVEV (reference sequence). This CDR3 has 21 residues. The CDR3 DNA reads as TGTGCCAGAAGTTACAGGGGGGGCAGGGGATCTGACATACTAGCCAAAAACATTCAGTACTTC. Encoded protein: CARSYRGGRGSDILAKNIQYF.

This clonotype was seen at least ten times. The V call is TRBV11-3, the J call TRBJ2-7; weak D call: TRBD1 (5 bases). Trimming left V 5 bases short and J 0 bases short, with 11 bases between. CDR1 and CDR2 (germline): SGHNT, YENEEA. CDR3 length equals 14 residues. The CDR3 nucleotides read TGTGCCAGCAGCGCCACAGGTGTCTCCTACGAGCAGTACTTC. Protein product: CASSATGVSYEQYF. Together with reference TRBV11-3 and TRBJ2-7, the CDR3 gives the full variable domain: EAGVVQSPRYKIIEKKQPVAFWCNPISGHNTLYWYLQNLGQGPELLIRYENEEAVDDSQLPKDRFSAERLKGVDSTLKIQPAELGDSAVYLCASSATGVSYEQYFGPGTRLTVT.

V is TRBV19 and J is TRBJ1-1, with D maybe TRBD1 (5 bases). CDR3 size: 13 residues. Germline V gene lookup returns CDR1 LNHDA and CDR2 SQIVND (reference sequence). Trimming cost V 7 bases and J 5 bases, with 14 bases left between them. For the CDR3, the DNA is TGTGCCAGTACCTCGGGGGGTTGGACTGAAGCTTTCTTT. Residues: CASTSGGWTEAFF.

This clonotype has a count of ten or more. The chain links TRBV12-3 or TRBV12-4 to TRBJ1-1; D unclear. This CDR3 spans 12 amino acids. Trimming took 2 bases from V and 11 from J, leaving 12 bases between them. CDR3 residues: CASSLRRDRAFF. The CDR3 DNA follows: TGTGCCAGCAGTTTAAGACGGGATAGGGCTTTCTTT.

This clonotype was seen a few times. This sequence joins TRBV27 and TRBJ1-1; D not certain. The CDR3 covers 15 residues. Germline loops: CDR1 MNHEY, CDR2 SMNVEV (reference sequence). Between the trimmed V and J ends, which lost 5 bases and 6 bases, there was a span of 19 bases. The CDR3 region is CASSPDPRRDAEAFF. CDR3 bases: TGTGCCAGCAGTCCCGACCCGAGGAGGGATGCTGAAGCTTTCTTT.

This clonotype was counted many times. The rearrangement links TRBV28 to TRBJ2-1; 10 bases are shared with TRBD1. The CDR3 spans 14 residues. Germline V gives CDR1 MDHEN, CDR2 SYDVKM. V dropped 6 bases and J dropped 3; count of bases not matched to a gene: 2. CDR3 in DNA: TGTGCCAGCAGAGGACAGGGGGACTACAATGAGCAGTTCTTC. Its translation is CASRGQGDYNEQFF.

This clonotype came up many times. The rearrangement uses TRBV7-4 and TRBJ2-7; D gene ambiguous. The CDR3 length is 12 residues. Looked up from germline, CDR1 is SGHVT and CDR2 is SQSDAQ. The V gene lost 5 bases and the J gene lost 1 base, with 6 bases spanning the gap. The CDR3 nucleotides are TGTGCCAGCAGCCCCGCATCCTACGAGCAGTACTTC. It translates to CASSPASYEQYF.

This clonotype was recorded many times. The genes are TRBV5-1 and TRBJ2-1; D remains ambiguous. V was shortened by 2 bases and J by 5 bases, with 8 bases between the two germline ends. The CDR3 spans 13 residues. Germline V gene data show CDR1 as SGHRS and CDR2 as YFSETQ. The chain's CDR3 is CASSFTRNNEQFF. In DNA, the CDR3 is TGCGCCAGCAGCTTTACCCGAAACAATGAGCAGTTCTTC.

This clonotype has more than one count but fewer than ten. This chain uses TRBV29-1 with TRBJ2-5; the D gene is possibly TRBD2 (6 bases). The CDR3 is made up of 14 amino acids. Germline-derived CDR1 and CDR2 are SQVTM and ANQGSEA. The V gene lost 7 bases and the J gene lost 5 bases, with 20 bases spanning the gap. The CDR3 nucleotides are TGCAGCGGTAGGGACTTGGGGAGATGGGAGACCCAGTACTTC. Its translation is CSGRDLGRWETQYF. Drawing the rest from reference TRBV29-1 and TRBJ2-5, the complete variable domain is SAVISQKPSRDICQRGTSLTIQCQVDSQVTMMFWYRQQPGQSLTLIATANQGSEATYESGFVIDKFPISRPNLTFSTLTVSNMSPEDSSIYLCSGRDLGRWETQYFGPGTRLLVL.

This sequence joins TRBV7-9 and TRBJ1-5; D perhaps matches TRBD1 (5 bases). This CDR3 has 16 amino acids. Germline CDR1 is SEHNR and CDR2 is FQNEAQ (reference sequence). V dropped 5 bases and J dropped 2 bases, with 16 bases sitting between them. CDR3 nucleotides: TGTGCCAGCAGCCCAGGAGTGGGGGACGGCAATCAGCCCCAGCATTTT. The encoded protein is CASSPGVGDGNQPQHF.

This clonotype has only a few counts. The chain recombines TRBV29-1 with TRBJ2-7, with 11 bases matching TRBD2. The CDR3 is 17 residues long. The germline CDR1 and CDR2 sequences are SQVTM and ANQGSEA. Germline trimming cut 6 bases from V and 0 bases from J; bases unmatched to any gene: 13. The CDR3 DNA sequence: TGCAGCGTGGCGGGGTTAGCGGGAGGGACCCGCTCCTACGAGCAGTACTTC. Translating it yields CSVAGLAGGTRSYEQYF.

The chain recombines TRBV7-9 with TRBJ2-7, with 8 nucleotides matching TRBD1. V trimming: 3 bases; J trimming: 7 bases; junction bases outside the gene matches: 8. Germline V lookup: CDR1 SEHNR, CDR2 FQNEAQ (reference sequence). The CDR3 loop spans 14 amino acids. The CDR3 DNA is TGTGCCAGCAGCTTGGGACAGGAGTCGGATGAGCAGTACTTC. It is translated as CASSLGQESDEQYF.

Only a few counts were recorded for this clonotype. The chain carries TRBV6-1 and TRBJ2-3; D unresolved. Germline-derived CDR1 and CDR2 are MNHNS and SASEGT. The CDR3 runs to 14 residues. Trimming removed 4 bases at V and 2 bases at J, with 10 bases between. CDR3 nucleotides: TGTGCCAGCAGTGCCCTAGACCCCACAGATACGCAGTATTTT. This gives the protein CASSALDPTDTQYF.

This clonotype was recorded a few times. The chain is built from TRBV5-1 and TRBJ2-7; either TRBD1 or TRBD2 may fit D (6 bases each). Germline V CDR1 and CDR2: SGHRS, YFSETQ. V lost 0 bases and J 3 bases, leaving 22 bases between the germline ends. The CDR3 is made up of 18 amino acids. This CDR3 reads CASSLVGGSRTPSYEQYF. The DNA of the CDR3 is TGCGCCAGCAGCTTGGTCGGGGGCAGCCGGACCCCCAGCTACGAGCAGTACTTC. The whole variable domain, filled in from reference TRBV5-1 and TRBJ2-7, reads KAGVTQTPRYLIKTRGQQVTLSCSPISGHRSVSWYQQTPGQGLQFLFEYFSETQRNKGNFPGRFSGRQFSNSRSEMNVSTLELGDSALYLCASSLVGGSRTPSYEQYFGPGTRLTVT.

This clonotype occurred many times. The genes are TRBV7-2 and TRBJ2-3; 8 nucleotides agree with TRBD2. Per the germline V gene, CDR1 is SGHTA and CDR2 is FQGNSA. This CDR3 is 16 amino acids long. V dropped 0 bases and J dropped 5; count of bases not matched to a gene: 7. The CDR3 loop is CASSLALAGGIDTQYF. The CDR3 DNA reads as TGTGCCAGCAGCTTAGCGCTTGCGGGAGGTATAGATACGCAGTATTTT.

The sample holds many counts of this clonotype. The CDR3 sequence: CASSYDTDTQYF. Here the CDR3 DNA reads TGTGCCAGCAGCTATGACACAGATACGCAGTATTTT. The genes are TRBV7-2 and TRBJ2-3; no firm D call. The CDR3 has 12 amino acids. Germline V gene data show CDR1 as SGHTA and CDR2 as FQGNSA. Trimming cost V 4 bases and J 2 bases, with 4 bases left between them.

This clonotype has a count of ten or more. V is TRBV7-6 and J is TRBJ2-7, with D uncertain. The germline V and J ends were trimmed by 3 bases and 3 bases, with 9 bases remaining between them. Germline loops: CDR1 SGHVS, CDR2 FNYEAQ. The CDR3 contains 13 residues. In nucleotides, the CDR3 is TGTGCCAGCAGCTTTAAATCCAGCTACGAGCAGTACTTC. Its translation: CASSFKSSYEQYF.